These 15 T cell receptor beta chains originate from one sample sequenced in a study of Graves' ophthalmopathy and Graves' hyperthyroidism. Amplification of TCR beta CDR3 regions used RNA transcripts. HTBI primers were employed in first-round RT-PCR, then a second-round multiplex PCR followed. TCRdb reanalysed the multiplex PCR reads using MiXCR and keeps one entry per CDR3 protein. The sample consists of hundreds of thousands of distinct CDR3 sequences, about 41% of them appearing once. Sequencing input: peripheral blood. Receptor source: an adult man with Graves' ophthalmopathy.

The rearrangement links TRBV9 to TRBJ1-2; D possibly corresponds to TRBD1 (6 bases). Trimming shortened V by 4 bases and J by 3 bases, and 13 bases separated the two germline ends. CDR1 and CDR2 from the germline V gene are SGDLS and YYNGEE. The length of the CDR3 is 14 residues. CDR3 amino acids: CASSFRQGYYGYTF. The CDR3 nucleotides are TGTGCCAGCAGCTTTCGGCAGGGGTACTATGGCTACACCTTC. The whole variable domain, remainder taken from reference TRBV9 and TRBJ1-2, is DSGVTQTPKHLITATGQRVTLRCSPRSGDLSVYWYQQSLDQGLQFLIQYYNGEERAKGNILERFSAQQFPDLHSELNLSSLELGDSALYFCASSFRQGYYGYTFGSGTRLTVV.

V gene TRBV4-3 combines with J gene TRBJ2-6; TRBD1 matches 10 bases. Germline V gives CDR1 LGHNA, CDR2 YSLEER. V dropped 7 bases and J dropped 4; count of bases not matched to a gene: 7. CDR3 length: 16 residues. DNA of the CDR3: TGCGCCAGCACCCGACAGGGGGCGACCGGGGCCAACGTCCTGACTTTC. As protein: CASTRQGATGANVLTF.

The V gene is TRBV20-1, the J gene TRBJ2-3; 8 positions agree with TRBD1. Losses at the gene ends were 5 bases for V and 3 bases for J; bases not matched to a gene: 7. CDR3 length: 14 amino acids. CDR1 and CDR2 from the germline V gene are DFQATT and SNEGSKA (reference sequence). The CDR3 nucleotides are TGCAGTGCTCGTAGTAGACAGGGGACAGATACGCAGTATTTT. It yields the protein CSARSRQGTDTQYF.

This clonotype was seen repeatedly, ten times or more. This chain links TRBV20-1 with TRBJ1-6, with 11 bases aligning to TRBD1. This CDR3 is 14 amino acids long. Germline assignment: CDR1 DFQATT and CDR2 SNEGSKA (reference sequence). The V and J ends lost 1 base and 8 bases, in that order; junction bases with no gene match: 1. The CDR3: CSARVDRGHSPLHF. The CDR3 coding sequence is TGCAGTGCTAGAGTGGACAGGGGGCATTCACCCCTCCACTTT.

This clonotype has more than one count but fewer than ten. The gene calls are TRBV5-1 and TRBJ1-2; 8 bases are a match to TRBD1. V was clipped by 0 bases and J by 8 bases; unmatched bases: 6. The CDR3 length is 14 residues. Germline CDR1 SGHRS, CDR2 YFSETQ. CDR3 DNA sequence: TGCGCCAGCAGCTTGGGACAGGGGACCGACGGCTACACCTTC. Translating it yields CASSLGQGTDGYTF.

This chain links TRBV10-3 with TRBJ2-1, with D maybe TRBD1 (7 bases). The CDR3 runs 13 residues. Germline V lookup: CDR1 ENHRY, CDR2 SYGVKD. Trimming removed 10 bases from V and 0 bases from J, with 10 bases in between. CDR3 amino acids: CATGGYSYNEQFF. Written as DNA, the CDR3 is TGTGCCACAGGGGGGTACTCCTACAATGAGCAGTTCTTC.

This clonotype came up many times. The V call is TRBV2, the J call TRBJ2-7; D gene uncertain. CDR3 length: 12 amino acids. Germline loops: CDR1 SNHLY, CDR2 FYNNEI. The ends were cut back, 4 bases at V and 7 bases at J, with 11 bases in the middle. The CDR3 DNA sequence: TGTGCCAGCAGTGGGGTTGCTGTTGAGCAGTACTTC. Its translation: CASSGVAVEQYF.

The J gene is TRBJ1-3, the V gene TRBV7-9; perhaps TRBD1 as D (6 bases). The V gene's germline CDR1 is SEHNR and CDR2 FQNEAQ (reference sequence). The CDR3 totals 16 residues. V lost 0 bases and J lost 0, with 9 bases in between. CDR3 region: CASSLAQGNSGNTIYF. The DNA of the CDR3 is TGTGCCAGCAGCTTAGCCCAGGGGAACTCTGGAAACACCATATATTTT.

This clonotype showed up many times. J is TRBJ1-6 and V is TRBV9, with unresolved D. The CDR3 contains 13 residues. CDR1 SGDLS and CDR2 YYNGEE come from the germline V gene. V lost 4 bases and J 7 bases, leaving 9 bases between the germline ends. CDR3 in amino acids: CASSQIPNSPLHF. CDR3 sequence (DNA): TGTGCCAGCAGCCAGATACCCAATTCACCCCTCCACTTT. Filled out from reference TRBV9 and TRBJ1-6, the complete variable domain reads DSGVTQTPKHLITATGQRVTLRCSPRSGDLSVYWYQQSLDQGLQFLIQYYNGEERAKGNILERFSAQQFPDLHSELNLSSLELGDSALYFCASSQIPNSPLHFGNGTRLTVT.

This clonotype has ten or more counts. No DNA is shown, since the ends of the CDR3 on it are uncertain; the CDR3 is the one TCRdb lists. The chain links TRBV12-3 or TRBV12-4 to TRBJ1-2; TRBD1, the table's D call, lacks a check against the DNA. From its first to its last residue, the CDR3 has 12 amino acids. The CDR3 loop is CASSFGSGTPHF.

This clonotype was observed many times. The chain employs TRBV2 and TRBJ1-5; TRBD1 might be the D (5 bases). The CDR3 is 15 residues long. Germline V gene sequence: CDR1 SNHLY, CDR2 FYNNEI. V was clipped by 4 bases and J by 2 bases, with 12 bases between them. Written as DNA, the CDR3 is TGTGCCAGCAGTGCAGGGTCCGCCGGCAATCAGCCCCAGCATTTT. Translated: CASSAGSAGNQPQHF.

This chain links TRBV2 with TRBJ1-6, with TRBD1 matching over 9 bases. With 8 bases clipped from V and 8 bases from J, the junction kept 13 bases outside the gene matches. CDR3 length: 16 residues. Germline CDR1 SNHLY, CDR2 FYNNEI. CDR3 nucleotide sequence: TGTGCCAGCCGCCAGGGGACAGGGAGGTCGGATTCACCCCTCCACTTT. Translating gives CASRQGTGRSDSPLHF.

This clonotype was observed many times. J is TRBJ2-2 and V is TRBV14; no firm D call. Trimming removed 1 base at V and 0 bases at J, with 0 bases between. The CDR3 has 13 amino acids. CDR1 and CDR2 (germline): SGHDN, FVKESK. The CDR3 loop reads CASSQANTGELFF. The DNA of the CDR3 is TGTGCCAGCAGCCAAGCGAACACCGGGGAGCTGTTTTTT. The full variable domain, rest sourced from reference TRBV14 and TRBJ2-2, is EAGVTQFPSHSVIEKGQTVTLRCDPISGHDNLYWYRRVMGKEIKFLLHFVKESKQDESGMPNNRFLAERTGGTYSTLKVQPAELEDSGVYFCASSQANTGELFFGEGSRLTVL.

This clonotype has a handful of counts. In DNA, the CDR3 is TGTGCCAGCAGCTCAAACAGGGACACCTACGAGCAGTACTTC. It yields the protein CASSSNRDTYEQYF. The chain employs TRBV7-8 and TRBJ2-7, with D perhaps TRBD1 (6 bases). Germline assignment: CDR1 SGHVS and CDR2 FQNEAQ. There are 14 residues in the CDR3. Trimming stripped 4 bases from V and 2 bases from J, with 12 bases between.

This clonotype came up many times. The rearrangement joins TRBV12-3 or TRBV12-4 to TRBJ1-6; 9 nucleotides match TRBD1. The CDR3 is made up of 15 amino acids. With 5 bases clipped from V and 9 bases from J, the junction kept 8 bases outside the gene matches. CDR3 sequence (DNA): TGTGCCAGCAGTCCGTCGGGACAGGGATTTTCACCCCTCCACTTT. Encoded protein: CASSPSGQGFSPLHF.